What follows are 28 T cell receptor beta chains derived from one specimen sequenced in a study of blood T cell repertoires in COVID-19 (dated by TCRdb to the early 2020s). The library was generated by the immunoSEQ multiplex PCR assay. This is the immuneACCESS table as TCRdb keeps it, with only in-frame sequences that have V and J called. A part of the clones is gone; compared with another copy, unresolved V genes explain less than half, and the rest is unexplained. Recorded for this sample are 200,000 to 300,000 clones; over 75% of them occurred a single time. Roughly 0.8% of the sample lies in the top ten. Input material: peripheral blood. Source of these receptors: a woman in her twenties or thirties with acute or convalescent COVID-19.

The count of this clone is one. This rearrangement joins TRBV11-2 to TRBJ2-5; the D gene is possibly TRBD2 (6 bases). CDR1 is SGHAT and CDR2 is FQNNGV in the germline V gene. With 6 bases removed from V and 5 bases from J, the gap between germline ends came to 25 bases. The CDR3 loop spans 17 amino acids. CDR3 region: CASSSGGTGGMGETQYF. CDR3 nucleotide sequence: TGTGCCAGCAGTTCTGGTGGAACCGGCGGGATGGGGGAGACCCAGTACTTC. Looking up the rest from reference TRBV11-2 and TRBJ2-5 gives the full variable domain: EAGVAQSPRYKIIEKRQSVAFWCNPISGHATLYWYQQILGQGPKLLIQFQNNGVVDDSQLPKDRFSAERLKGVDSTLKIQPAKLEDSAVYLCASSSGGTGGMGETQYFGPGTRLLVL.

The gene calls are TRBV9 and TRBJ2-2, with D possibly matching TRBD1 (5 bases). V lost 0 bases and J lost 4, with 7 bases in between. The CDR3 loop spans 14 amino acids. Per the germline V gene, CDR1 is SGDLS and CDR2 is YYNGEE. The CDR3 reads CASSVVGATGELFF. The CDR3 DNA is TGTGCCAGCAGCGTAGTTGGGGCCACCGGGGAGCTGTTTTTT.

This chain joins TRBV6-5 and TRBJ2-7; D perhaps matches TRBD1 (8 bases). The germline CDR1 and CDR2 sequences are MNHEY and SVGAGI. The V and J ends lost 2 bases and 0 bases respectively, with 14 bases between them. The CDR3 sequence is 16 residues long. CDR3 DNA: TGTGCCAGCAGTTACCCTTACAGGGGGGGCTCCTACGAGCAGTACTTC. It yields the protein CASSYPYRGGSYEQYF.

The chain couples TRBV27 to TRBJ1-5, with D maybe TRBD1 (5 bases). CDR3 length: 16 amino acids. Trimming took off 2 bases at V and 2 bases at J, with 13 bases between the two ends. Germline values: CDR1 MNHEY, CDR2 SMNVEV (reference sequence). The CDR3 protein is CASSLQGNLGNQPQHF. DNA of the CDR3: TGTGCCAGCAGTTTACAGGGAAATTTGGGCAATCAGCCCCAGCATTTT.

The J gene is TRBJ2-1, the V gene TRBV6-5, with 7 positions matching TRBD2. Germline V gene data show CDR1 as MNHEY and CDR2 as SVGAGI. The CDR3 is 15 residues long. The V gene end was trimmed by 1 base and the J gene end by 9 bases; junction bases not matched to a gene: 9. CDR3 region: CASSYLGGGDGEQFF. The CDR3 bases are TGTGCCAGCAGTTACTTGGGGGGAGGGGACGGTGAGCAGTTCTTC.

DNA of the CDR3: TGTGCCAGAGCGGACAGCCCGAACACTGAAGCTTTCTTT. This encodes CARADSPNTEAFF. V is TRBV2 and J is TRBJ1-1; a possible D gene is TRBD1 (6 bases). The germline V gene encodes CDR1 SNHLY and CDR2 FYNNEI. Trimming shortened V by 9 bases and J by 1 base, and 12 bases separated the two germline ends. The CDR3 extends over 13 amino acids.

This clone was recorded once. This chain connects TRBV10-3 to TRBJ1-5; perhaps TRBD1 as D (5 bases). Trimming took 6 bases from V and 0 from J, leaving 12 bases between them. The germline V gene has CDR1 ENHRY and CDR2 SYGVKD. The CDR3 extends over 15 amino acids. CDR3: CAIRQGIGSNQPQHF. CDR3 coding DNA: TGTGCCATCAGGCAGGGAATTGGTAGCAATCAGCCCCAGCATTTT.

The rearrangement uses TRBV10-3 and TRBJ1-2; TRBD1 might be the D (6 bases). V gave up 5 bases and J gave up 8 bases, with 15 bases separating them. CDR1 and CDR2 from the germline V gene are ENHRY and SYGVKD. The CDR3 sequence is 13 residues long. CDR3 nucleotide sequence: TGTGCCATCAGTTGGGGGGGCGCGGGGGGCTACACCTTC. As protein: CAISWGGAGGYTF.

The CDR3 region has the DNA TGTGCCAGCAGTGCAACAGGGGCTGGAAACACCATATATTTT. Encoded protein: CASSATGAGNTIYF. The chain recombines TRBV25-1 with TRBJ1-3, with 7 bases matching TRBD1. Trimming cost V 4 bases and J 2 bases; bases outside gene matches: 2. From germline, CDR1 is MGHDK and CDR2 SYGVNS. This CDR3 has 14 residues.

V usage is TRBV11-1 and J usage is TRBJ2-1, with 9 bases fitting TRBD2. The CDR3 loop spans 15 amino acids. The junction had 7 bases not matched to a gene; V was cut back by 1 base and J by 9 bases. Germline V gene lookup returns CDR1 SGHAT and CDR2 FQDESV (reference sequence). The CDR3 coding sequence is TGTGCCAGCAGCTTAGTTGGGACTAGCTTCTTTGAGCAGTTCTTC. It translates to CASSLVGTSFFEQFF. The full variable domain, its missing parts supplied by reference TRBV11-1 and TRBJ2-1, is EAEVAQSPRYKITEKSQAVAFWCDPISGHATLYWYRQILGQGPELLVQFQDESVVDDSQLPKDRFSAERLKGVDSTLKIQPAELGDSAMYLCASSLVGTSFFEQFFGPGTRLTVL.

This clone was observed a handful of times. Here the CDR3 DNA reads TGTGCCAGCAGGGACATAGCTCCGAACACCGGGGAGCTGTTTTTT. It specifies CASRDIAPNTGELFF. J is TRBJ2-2 and V is TRBV6-6, with D maybe TRBD1 (5 bases). V was cut by 6 bases and J by 0 bases, with 11 bases left in between. This CDR3 comprises 15 residues. CDR1 is MNHNY and CDR2 is SVGAGI in the germline V gene (reference sequence).

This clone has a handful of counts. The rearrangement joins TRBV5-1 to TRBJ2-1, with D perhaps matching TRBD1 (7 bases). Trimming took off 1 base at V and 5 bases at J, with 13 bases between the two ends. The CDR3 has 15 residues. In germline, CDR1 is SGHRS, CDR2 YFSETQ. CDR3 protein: CASSLSGGGHNEQFF. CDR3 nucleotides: TGCGCCAGCAGCTTGTCAGGGGGAGGTCACAATGAGCAGTTCTTC. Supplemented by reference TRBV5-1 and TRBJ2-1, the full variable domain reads KAGVTQTPRYLIKTRGQQVTLSCSPISGHRSVSWYQQTPGQGLQFLFEYFSETQRNKGNFPGRFSGRQFSNSRSEMNVSTLELGDSALYLCASSLSGGGHNEQFFGPGTRLTVL.

CDR3 DNA: TGTGCCAGCAGCATGACAGGGTATGATGGCTACACCTTC. Its protein product is CASSMTGYDGYTF. This chain uses TRBV6-5 with TRBJ1-2; 7 nucleotides line up with TRBD1. Germline CDR1 is MNHEY and CDR2 is SVGAGI. The CDR3 totals 13 residues. V shed 6 bases, J shed 6 bases, and the junction held 7 bases outside the gene matches.

CDR3 sequence (DNA): TGTGCCAGCACTATACGACAGGGGATAAGCTACACCTTC. Its translation: CASTIRQGISYTF. The chain employs TRBV2 and TRBJ1-2; 8 positions match TRBD1. The CDR3 runs to 13 residues. From germline, CDR1 is SNHLY and CDR2 FYNNEI. J lost 9 bases, V lost 7 bases, and 10 bases had no gene match.

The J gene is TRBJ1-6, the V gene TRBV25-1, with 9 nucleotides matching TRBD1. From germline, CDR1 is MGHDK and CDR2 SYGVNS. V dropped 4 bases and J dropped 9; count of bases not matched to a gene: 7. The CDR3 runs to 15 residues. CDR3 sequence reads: CASSGVGQGTSPLHF. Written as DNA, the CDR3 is TGTGCCAGCAGTGGTGTAGGACAGGGGACTTCACCCCTCCACTTT. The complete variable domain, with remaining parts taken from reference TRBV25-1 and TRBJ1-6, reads EADIYQTPRYLVIGTGKKITLECSQTMGHDKMYWYQQDPGMELHLIHYSYGVNSTEKGDLSSESTVSRIRTEHFPLTLESARPSHTSQYLCASSGVGQGTSPLHFGNGTRLTVT.

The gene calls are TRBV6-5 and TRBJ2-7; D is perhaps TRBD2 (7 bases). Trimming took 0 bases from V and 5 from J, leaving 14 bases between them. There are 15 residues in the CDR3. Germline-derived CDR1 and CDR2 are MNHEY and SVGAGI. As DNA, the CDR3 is TGTGCCAGCAGTTACTCACGGGGGGCTGTGCACGAGCAGTACTTC. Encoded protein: CASSYSRGAVHEQYF.

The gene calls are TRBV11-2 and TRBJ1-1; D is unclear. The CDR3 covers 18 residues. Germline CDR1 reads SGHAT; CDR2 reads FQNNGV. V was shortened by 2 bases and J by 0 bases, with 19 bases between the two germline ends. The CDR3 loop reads CASSLTSAAITLNTEAFF. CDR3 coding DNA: TGTGCCAGCAGCTTAACGAGCGCAGCAATAACTCTGAACACTGAAGCTTTCTTT. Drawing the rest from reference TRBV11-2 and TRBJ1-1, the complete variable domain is EAGVAQSPRYKIIEKRQSVAFWCNPISGHATLYWYQQILGQGPKLLIQFQNNGVVDDSQLPKDRFSAERLKGVDSTLKIQPAKLEDSAVYLCASSLTSAAITLNTEAFFGQGTRLTVV.

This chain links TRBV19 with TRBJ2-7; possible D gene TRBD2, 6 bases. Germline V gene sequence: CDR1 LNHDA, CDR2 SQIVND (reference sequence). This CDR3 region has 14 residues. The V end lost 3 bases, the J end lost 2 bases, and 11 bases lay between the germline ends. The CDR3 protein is CASSIRTTAYEQYF. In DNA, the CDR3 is TGTGCCAGTAGTATTCGGACTACAGCCTACGAGCAGTACTTC.

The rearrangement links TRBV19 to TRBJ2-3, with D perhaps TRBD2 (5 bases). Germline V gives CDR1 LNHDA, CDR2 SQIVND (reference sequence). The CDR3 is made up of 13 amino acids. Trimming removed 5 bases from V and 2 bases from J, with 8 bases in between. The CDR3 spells CASSVASTDTQYF. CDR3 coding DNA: TGTGCCAGTAGTGTAGCGTCCACAGATACGCAGTATTTT.

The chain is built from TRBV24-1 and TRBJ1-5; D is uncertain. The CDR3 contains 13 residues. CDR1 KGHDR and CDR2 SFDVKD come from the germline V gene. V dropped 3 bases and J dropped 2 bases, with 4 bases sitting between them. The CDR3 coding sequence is TGTGCCACCAGTGATGTAGGCAATCAGCCCCAGCATTTT. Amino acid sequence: CATSDVGNQPQHF.

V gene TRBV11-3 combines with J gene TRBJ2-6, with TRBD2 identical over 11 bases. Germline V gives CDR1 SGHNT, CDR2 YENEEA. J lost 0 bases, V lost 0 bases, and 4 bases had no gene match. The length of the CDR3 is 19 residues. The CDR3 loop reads CASSLDGTSGYSGANVLTF. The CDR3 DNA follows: TGTGCCAGCAGCTTAGACGGGACTAGCGGCTACTCTGGGGCCAACGTCCTGACTTTC. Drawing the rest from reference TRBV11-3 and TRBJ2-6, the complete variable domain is EAGVVQSPRYKIIEKKQPVAFWCNPISGHNTLYWYLQNLGQGPELLIRYENEEAVDDSQLPKDRFSAERLKGVDSTLKIQPAELGDSAVYLCASSLDGTSGYSGANVLTFGAGSRLTVL.

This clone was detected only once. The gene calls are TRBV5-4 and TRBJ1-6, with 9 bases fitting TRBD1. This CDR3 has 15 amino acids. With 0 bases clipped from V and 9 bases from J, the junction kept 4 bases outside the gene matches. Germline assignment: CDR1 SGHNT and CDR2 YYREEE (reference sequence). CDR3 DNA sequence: TGTGCCAGCAGCTTGGCACAGGGGGCGAGTTCACCCCTCCACTTT. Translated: CASSLAQGASSPLHF.

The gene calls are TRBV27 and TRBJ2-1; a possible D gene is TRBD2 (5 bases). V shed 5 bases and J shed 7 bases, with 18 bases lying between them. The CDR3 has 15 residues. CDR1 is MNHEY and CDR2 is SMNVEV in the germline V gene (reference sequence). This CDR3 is CASSPSWERYNEQFF. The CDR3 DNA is TGTGCCAGCAGTCCTAGCTGGGAGCGGTATAATGAGCAGTTCTTC.

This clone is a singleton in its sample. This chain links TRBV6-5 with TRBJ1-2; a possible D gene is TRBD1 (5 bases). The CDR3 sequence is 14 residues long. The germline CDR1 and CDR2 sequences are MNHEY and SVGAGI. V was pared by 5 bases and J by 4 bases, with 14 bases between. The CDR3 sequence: CASSRTLRAYGYTF. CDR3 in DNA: TGTGCCAGCAGTAGGACACTGAGAGCCTATGGCTACACCTTC.

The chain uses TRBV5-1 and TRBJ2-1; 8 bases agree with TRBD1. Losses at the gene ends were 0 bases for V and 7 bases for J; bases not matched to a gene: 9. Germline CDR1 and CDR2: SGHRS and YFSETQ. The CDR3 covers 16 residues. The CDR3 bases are TGCGCCAGCAGCTTGGATGACAGGGGTCTGGGAAATGAGCAGTTCTTC. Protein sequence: CASSLDDRGLGNEQFF.

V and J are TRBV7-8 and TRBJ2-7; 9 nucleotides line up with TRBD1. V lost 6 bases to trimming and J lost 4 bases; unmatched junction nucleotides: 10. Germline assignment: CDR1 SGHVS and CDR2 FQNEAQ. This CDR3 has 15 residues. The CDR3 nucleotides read TGTGCCAGCAGAAGATGGGACAGGGTAGGGTACGAGCAGTACTTC. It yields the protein CASRRWDRVGYEQYF.

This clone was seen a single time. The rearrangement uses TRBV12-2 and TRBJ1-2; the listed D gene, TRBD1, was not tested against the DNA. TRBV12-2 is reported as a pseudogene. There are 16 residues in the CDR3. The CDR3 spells CASRLPRTGPYYGYTF. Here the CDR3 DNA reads TGTGCAAGTCGCTTACCAAGGACAGGACCGTACTATGGCTACACCTTC.

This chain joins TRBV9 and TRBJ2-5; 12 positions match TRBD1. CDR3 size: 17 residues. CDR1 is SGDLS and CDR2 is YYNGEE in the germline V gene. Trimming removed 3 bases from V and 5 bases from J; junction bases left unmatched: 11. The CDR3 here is CASSAEAGQGAWETQYF. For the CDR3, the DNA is TGTGCCAGCAGCGCCGAAGCGGGACAGGGGGCGTGGGAGACCCAGTACTTC.